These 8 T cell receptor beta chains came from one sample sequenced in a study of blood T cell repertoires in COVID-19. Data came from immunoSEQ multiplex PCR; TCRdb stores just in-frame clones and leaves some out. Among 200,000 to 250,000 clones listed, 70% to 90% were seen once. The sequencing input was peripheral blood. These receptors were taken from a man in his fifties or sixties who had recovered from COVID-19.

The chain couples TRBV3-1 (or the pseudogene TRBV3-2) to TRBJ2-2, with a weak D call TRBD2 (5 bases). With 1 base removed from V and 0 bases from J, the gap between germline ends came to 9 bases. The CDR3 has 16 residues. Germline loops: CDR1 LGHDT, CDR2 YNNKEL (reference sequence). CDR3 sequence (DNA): TGTGCCAGCAGCCAAGCAAGCGGAGCGAACACCGGGGAGCTGTTTTTT. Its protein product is CASSQASGANTGELFF.

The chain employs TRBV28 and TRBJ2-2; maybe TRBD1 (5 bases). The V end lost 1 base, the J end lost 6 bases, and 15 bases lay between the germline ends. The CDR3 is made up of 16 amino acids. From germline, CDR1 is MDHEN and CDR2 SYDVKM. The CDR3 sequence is CASSLYRTLWAGELFF. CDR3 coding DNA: TGTGCCAGCAGTTTATACAGGACCCTTTGGGCCGGGGAGCTGTTTTTT. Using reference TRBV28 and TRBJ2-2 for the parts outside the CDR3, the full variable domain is DVKVTQSSRYLVKRTGEKVFLECVQDMDHENMFWYRQDPGLGLRLIYFSYDVKMKEKGDIPEGYSVSREKKERFSLILESASTNQTSMYLCASSLYRTLWAGELFFGEGSRLTVL.

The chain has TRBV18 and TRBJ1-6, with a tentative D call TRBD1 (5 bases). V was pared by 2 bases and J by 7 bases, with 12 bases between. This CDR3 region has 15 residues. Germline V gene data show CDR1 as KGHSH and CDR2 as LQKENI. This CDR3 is CASSPGAALNSPLHF. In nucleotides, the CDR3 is TGTGCCAGCTCACCAGGGGCGGCATTGAATTCACCCCTCCACTTT.

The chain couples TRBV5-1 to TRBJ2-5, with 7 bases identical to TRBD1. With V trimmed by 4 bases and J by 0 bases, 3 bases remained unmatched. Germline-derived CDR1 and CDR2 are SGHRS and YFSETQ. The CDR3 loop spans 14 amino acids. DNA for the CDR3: TGCGCCAGCAGCGAACAGGGGAACCAAGAGACCCAGTACTTC. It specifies CASSEQGNQETQYF.

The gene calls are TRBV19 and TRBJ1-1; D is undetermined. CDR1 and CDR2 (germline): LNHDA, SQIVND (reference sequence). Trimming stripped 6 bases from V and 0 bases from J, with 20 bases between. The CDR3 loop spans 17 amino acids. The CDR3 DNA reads TGTGCCAGTAGGCGCCTATCGAAATCTCTAATGAACACTGAAGCTTTCTTT. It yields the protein CASRRLSKSLMNTEAFF.

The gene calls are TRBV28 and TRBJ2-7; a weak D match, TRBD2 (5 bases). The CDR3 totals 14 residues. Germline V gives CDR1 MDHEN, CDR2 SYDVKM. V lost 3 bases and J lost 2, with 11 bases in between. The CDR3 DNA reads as TGTGCCAGCAGTTTGGGCGGGTCGCCCTACGAGCAGTACTTC. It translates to CASSLGGSPYEQYF.

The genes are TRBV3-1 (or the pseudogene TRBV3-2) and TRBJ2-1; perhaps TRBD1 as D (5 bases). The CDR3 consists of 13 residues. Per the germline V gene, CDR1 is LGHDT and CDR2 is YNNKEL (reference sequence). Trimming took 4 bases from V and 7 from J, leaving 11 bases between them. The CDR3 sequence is CASSPLTENEQFF. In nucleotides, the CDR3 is TGTGCCAGCAGCCCCCTGACAGAGAATGAGCAGTTCTTC.

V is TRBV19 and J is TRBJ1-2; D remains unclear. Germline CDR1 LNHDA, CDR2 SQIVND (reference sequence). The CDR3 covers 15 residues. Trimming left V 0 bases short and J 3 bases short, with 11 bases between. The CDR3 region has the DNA TGTGCCAGTAGTATAGATGGCGGCCGATACTATGGCTACACCTTC. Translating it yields CASSIDGGRYYGYTF.